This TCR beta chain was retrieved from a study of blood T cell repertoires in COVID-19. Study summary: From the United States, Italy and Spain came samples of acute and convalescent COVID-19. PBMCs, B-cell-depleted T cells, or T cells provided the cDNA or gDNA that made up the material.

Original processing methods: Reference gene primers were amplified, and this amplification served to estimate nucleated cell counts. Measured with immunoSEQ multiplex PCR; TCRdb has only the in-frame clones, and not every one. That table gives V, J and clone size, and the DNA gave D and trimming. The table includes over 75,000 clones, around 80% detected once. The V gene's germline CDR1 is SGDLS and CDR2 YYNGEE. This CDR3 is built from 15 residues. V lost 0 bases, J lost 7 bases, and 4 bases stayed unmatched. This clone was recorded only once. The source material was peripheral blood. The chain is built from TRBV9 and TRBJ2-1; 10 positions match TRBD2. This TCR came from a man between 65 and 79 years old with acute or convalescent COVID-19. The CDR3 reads CASSVAAGGPNEQFF. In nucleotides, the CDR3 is TGTGCCAGCAGCGTAGCAGCGGGGGGGCCAAATGAGCAGTTCTTC.